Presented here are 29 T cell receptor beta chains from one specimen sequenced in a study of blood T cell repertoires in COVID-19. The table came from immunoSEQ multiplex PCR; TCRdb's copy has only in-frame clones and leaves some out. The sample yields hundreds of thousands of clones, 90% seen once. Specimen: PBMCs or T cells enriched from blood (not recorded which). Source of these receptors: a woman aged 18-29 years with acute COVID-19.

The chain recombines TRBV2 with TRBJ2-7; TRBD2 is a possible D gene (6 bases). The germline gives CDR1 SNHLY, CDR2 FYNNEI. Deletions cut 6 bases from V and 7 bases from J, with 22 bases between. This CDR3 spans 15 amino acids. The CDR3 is CASRPRDLHPREQYF. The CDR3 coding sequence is TGTGCCAGCAGACCCCGGGACTTACATCCTAGAGAGCAGTACTTC.

CDR3 DNA: TGCGCCAGCAGTGCTGGGAGCGGGAGTGATACGCAGTATTTT. Its protein product is CASSAGSGSDTQYF. The rearrangement links TRBV10-1 to TRBJ2-3; 8 nucleotides line up with TRBD2. CDR1 and CDR2 from the germline V gene are WNHNN and SYGVQD (reference sequence). The ends lost 4 bases at V and 6 bases at J; junction bases unmatched: 6. The CDR3 runs 14 residues.

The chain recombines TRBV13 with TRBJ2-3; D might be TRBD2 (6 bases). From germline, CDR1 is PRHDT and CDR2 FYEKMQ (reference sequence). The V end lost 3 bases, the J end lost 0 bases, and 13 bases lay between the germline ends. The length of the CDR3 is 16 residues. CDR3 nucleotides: TGTGCCAGCAGCTTCGGGACTTCAACTAGCACAGATACGCAGTATTTT. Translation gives CASSFGTSTSTDTQYF.

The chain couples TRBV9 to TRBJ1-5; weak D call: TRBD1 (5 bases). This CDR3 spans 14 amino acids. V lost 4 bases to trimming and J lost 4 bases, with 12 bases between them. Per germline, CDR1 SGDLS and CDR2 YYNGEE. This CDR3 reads CASSYGGGNQPQHF. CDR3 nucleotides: TGTGCCAGCAGCTATGGGGGGGGGAATCAGCCCCAGCATTTT.

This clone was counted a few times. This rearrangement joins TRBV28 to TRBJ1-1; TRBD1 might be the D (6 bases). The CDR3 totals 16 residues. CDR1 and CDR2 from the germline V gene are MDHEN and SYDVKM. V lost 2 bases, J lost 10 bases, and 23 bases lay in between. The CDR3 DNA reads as TGTGCCAGCAGTTTAGCCGTGGCCCGAGGGGCAGGGGTAGCTTTCTTT. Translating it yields CASSLAVARGAGVAFF. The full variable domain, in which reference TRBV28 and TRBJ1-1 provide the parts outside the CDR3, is DVKVTQSSRYLVKRTGEKVFLECVQDMDHENMFWYRQDPGLGLRLIYFSYDVKMKEKGDIPEGYSVSREKKERFSLILESASTNQTSMYLCASSLAVARGAGVAFFGQGTRLTVV.

CDR3 in DNA: TGTGCCAGCACCCGGGAGCGCTCTGGAAACACCATATATTTT. This codes for CASTRERSGNTIYF. The chain combines TRBV6-5 with TRBJ1-3; no clear D. The CDR3 is 14 residues long. Trimming took off 7 bases at V and 0 bases at J, with 10 bases between the two ends. Germline CDR1 MNHEY, CDR2 SVGAGI.

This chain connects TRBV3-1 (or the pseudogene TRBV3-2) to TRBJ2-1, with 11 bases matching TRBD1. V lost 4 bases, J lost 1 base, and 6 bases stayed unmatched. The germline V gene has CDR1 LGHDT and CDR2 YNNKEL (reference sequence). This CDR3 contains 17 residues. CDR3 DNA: TGTGCCAGCAGCCCTATCGGGACAGGGGGGTCCTACAATGAGCAGTTCTTC. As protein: CASSPIGTGGSYNEQFF.

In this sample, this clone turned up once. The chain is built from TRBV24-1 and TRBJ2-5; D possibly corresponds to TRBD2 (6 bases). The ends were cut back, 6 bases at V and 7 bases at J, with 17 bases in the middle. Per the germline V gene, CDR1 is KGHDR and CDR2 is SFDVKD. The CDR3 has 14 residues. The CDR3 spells CATSPWVGGGTQYF. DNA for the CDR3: TGTGCCACCAGTCCCTGGGTGGGAGGAGGGACCCAGTACTTC.

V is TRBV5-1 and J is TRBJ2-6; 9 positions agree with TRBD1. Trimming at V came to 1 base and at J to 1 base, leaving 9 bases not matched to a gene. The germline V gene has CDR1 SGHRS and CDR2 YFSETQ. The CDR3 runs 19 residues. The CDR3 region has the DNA TGCGCCAGCAGCTTGTGGGGAAGAGACAGGGGGTCTGGGGCCAACGTCCTGACTTTC. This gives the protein CASSLWGRDRGSGANVLTF.

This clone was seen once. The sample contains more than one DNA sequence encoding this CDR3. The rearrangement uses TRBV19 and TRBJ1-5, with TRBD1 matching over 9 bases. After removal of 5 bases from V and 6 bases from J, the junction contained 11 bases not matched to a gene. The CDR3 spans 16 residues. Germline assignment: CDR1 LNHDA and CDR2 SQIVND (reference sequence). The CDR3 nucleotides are TGTGCCAGTAGTCCCCAAGGACAGGGGAGGGTTCAGCCCCAGCATTTT. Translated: CASSPQGQGRVQPQHF.

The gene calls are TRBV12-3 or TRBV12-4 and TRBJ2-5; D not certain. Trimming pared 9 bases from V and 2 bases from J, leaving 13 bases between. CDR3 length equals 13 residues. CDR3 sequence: CASAAVEQETQYF. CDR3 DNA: TGTGCCAGTGCTGCGGTCGAACAAGAGACCCAGTACTTC.

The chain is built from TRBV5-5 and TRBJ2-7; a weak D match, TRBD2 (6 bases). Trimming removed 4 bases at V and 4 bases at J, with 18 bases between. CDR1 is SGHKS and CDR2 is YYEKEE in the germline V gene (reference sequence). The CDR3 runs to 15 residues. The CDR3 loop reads CASSPKGLTLYEQYF. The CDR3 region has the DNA TGTGCCAGCAGCCCTAAGGGACTGACACTGTACGAGCAGTACTTC.

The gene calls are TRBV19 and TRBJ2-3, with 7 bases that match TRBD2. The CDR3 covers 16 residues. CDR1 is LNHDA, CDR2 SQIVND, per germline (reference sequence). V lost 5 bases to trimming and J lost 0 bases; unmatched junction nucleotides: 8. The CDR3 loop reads CASSSLAVLSTDTQYF. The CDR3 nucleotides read TGTGCCAGTAGTTCCCTAGCGGTCCTTAGCACAGATACGCAGTATTTT.

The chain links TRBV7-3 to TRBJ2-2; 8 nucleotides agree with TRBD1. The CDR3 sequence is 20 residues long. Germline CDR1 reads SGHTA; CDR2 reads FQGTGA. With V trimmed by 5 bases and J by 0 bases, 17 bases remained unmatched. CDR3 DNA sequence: TGTGCCAGCAGCAACAGACGGGACAGGTCCTCCCTTGCGAACACCGGGGAGCTGTTTTTT. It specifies CASSNRRDRSSLANTGELFF.

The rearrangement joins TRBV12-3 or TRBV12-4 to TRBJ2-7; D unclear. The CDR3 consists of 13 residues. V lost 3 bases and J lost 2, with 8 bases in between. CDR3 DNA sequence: TGTGCCAGCAGTTTGCGCGGCCCCTACGAGCAGTACTTC. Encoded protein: CASSLRGPYEQYF.

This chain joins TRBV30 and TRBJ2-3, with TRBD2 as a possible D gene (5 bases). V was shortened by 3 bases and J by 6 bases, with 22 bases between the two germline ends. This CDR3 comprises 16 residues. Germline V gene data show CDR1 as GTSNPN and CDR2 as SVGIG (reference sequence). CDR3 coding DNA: TGTGCCTGGAGCGGCCTAAAGGACTCGTCGAGGGATACGCAGTATTTT. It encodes CAWSGLKDSSRDTQYF. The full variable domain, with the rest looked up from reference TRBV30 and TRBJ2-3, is SQTIHQWPATLVQPVGSPLSLECTVEGTSNPNLYWYRQAAGRGLQLLFYSVGIGQISSEVPQNLSASRPQDRQFILSSKKLLLSDSGFYLCAWSGLKDSSRDTQYFGPGTRLTVL.

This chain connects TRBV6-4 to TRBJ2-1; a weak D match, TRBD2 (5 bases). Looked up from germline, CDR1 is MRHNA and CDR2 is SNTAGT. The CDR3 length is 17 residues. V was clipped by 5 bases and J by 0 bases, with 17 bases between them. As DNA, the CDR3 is TGTGCCAGCAGTCCCCAGTATCTAGCCAGCTCCTACAATGAGCAGTTCTTC. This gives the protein CASSPQYLASSYNEQFF.

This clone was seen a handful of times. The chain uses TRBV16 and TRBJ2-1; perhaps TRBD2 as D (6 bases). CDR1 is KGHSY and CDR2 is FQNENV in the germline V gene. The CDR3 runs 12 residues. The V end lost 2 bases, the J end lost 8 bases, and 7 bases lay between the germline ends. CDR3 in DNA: TGTGCCAGCAGCCAAGGGGGGTATGAGCAGTTCTTC. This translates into CASSQGGYEQFF.

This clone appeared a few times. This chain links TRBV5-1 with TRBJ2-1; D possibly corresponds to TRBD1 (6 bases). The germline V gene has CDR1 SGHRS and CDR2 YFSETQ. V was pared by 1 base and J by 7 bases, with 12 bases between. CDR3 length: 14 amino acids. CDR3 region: CASSLHTGRNEQFF. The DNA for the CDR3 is TGCGCCAGCAGCTTGCATACAGGGCGGAATGAGCAGTTCTTC.

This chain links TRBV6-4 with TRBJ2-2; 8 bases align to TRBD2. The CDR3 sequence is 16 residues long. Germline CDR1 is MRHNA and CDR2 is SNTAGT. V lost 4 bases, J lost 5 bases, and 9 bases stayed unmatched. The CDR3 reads CASSVFSGAETGELFF. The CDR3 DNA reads TGTGCCAGCAGTGTCTTTAGCGGGGCCGAGACCGGGGAGCTGTTTTTT.

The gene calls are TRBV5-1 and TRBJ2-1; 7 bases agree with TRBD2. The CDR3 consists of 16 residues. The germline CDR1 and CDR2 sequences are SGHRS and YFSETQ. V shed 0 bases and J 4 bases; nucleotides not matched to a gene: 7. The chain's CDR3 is CASSLGASGGYNEQFF. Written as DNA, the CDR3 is TGCGCCAGCAGCTTGGGAGCTAGCGGCGGGTACAATGAGCAGTTCTTC.

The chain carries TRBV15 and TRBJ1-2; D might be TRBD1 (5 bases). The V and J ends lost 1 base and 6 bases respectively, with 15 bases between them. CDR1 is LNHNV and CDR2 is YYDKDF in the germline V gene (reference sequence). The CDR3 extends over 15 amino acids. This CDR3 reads CATSRVARAMHGYTF. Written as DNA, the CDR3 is TGTGCCACCAGCAGAGTGGCCAGGGCTATGCATGGCTACACCTTC.

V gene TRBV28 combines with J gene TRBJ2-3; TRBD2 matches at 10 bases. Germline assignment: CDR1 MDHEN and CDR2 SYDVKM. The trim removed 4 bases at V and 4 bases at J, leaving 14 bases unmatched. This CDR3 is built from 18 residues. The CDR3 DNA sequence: TGTGCCAGCAGTTCCCTCGCAGGCAGCGGGAGGGGCCCAGATACGCAGTATTTT. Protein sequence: CASSSLAGSGRGPDTQYF.

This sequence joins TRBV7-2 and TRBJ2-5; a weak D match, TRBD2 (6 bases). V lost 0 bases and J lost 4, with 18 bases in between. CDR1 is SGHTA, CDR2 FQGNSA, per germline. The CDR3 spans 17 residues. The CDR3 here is CASSLAGFGGATETQYF. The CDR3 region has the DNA TGTGCCAGCAGCTTAGCTGGTTTTGGAGGGGCGACAGAGACCCAGTACTTC.

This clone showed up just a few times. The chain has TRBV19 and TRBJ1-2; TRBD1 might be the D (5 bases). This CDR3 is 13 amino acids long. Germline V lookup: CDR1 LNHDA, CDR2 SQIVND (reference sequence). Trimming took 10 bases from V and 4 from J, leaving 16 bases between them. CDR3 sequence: CATAGDRGYGYTF. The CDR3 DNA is TGTGCCACCGCGGGGGACCGGGGCTATGGCTACACCTTC.

The CDR3 loop is CASSLLLRENYGYTF. Here the CDR3 DNA reads TGTGCCAGCAGCTTGCTACTTCGGGAGAACTATGGCTACACCTTC. V gene TRBV5-6 combines with J gene TRBJ1-2; D is uncertain. CDR1 is SGHDT and CDR2 is YYEEEE in the germline V gene. V shed 1 base and J shed 2 bases, with 12 bases lying between them. The CDR3 spans 15 residues.

The CDR3 reads CASSFRQGAPNEQYF. In DNA form, the CDR3 reads TGTGCCAGCAGCTTCCGACAGGGCGCGCCCAACGAGCAGTACTTC. This chain uses TRBV9 with TRBJ2-7, with 7 positions matching TRBD1. Unmatched junction bases numbered 12, after V lost 4 bases and J lost 5 bases. In germline, CDR1 is SGDLS, CDR2 YYNGEE. This CDR3 comprises 15 residues.

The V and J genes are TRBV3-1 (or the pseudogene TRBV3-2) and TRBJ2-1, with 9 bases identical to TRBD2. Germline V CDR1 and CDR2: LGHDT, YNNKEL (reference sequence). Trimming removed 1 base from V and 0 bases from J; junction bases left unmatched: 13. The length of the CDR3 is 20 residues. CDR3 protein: CASSQGPAGGLAGSYNEQFF. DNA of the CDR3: TGTGCCAGCAGCCAAGGTCCAGCGGGAGGTCTAGCGGGCTCCTACAATGAGCAGTTCTTC.

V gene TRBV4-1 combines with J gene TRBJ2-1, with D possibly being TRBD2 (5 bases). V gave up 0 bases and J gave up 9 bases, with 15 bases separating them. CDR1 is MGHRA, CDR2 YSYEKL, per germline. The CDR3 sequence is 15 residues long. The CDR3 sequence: CASSQERVGEVEQFF. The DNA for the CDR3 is TGCGCCAGCAGCCAAGAGAGGGTGGGAGAGGTTGAGCAGTTCTTC.